This entry lists 25 T cell receptor beta chains sequenced from one sample in a study of T cell responses to AZD1222 COVID-19 vaccine. Measured with immunoSEQ multiplex PCR; TCRdb has only the in-frame clones, and not every one. The repertoire holds under 200,000 clones, with 90% to 95% as singletons. The sample here was peripheral blood, taken on day 0 of AZD1222 vaccination. These receptors were taken from an adult in good health.

The rearrangement links TRBV3-1 (or the pseudogene TRBV3-2) to TRBJ2-7; no clear D. CDR1 and CDR2 (germline): LGHDT, YNNKEL (reference sequence). Trimming removed 4 bases at V and 0 bases at J, with 7 bases between. The CDR3 covers 13 residues. The CDR3 bases are TGTGCCAGCAGCCGCCTGATCTCCTACGAGCAGTACTTC. Amino acid sequence: CASSRLISYEQYF.

This chain links TRBV7-9 with TRBJ2-1, with 12 positions matching TRBD2. The length of the CDR3 is 15 residues. V shed 4 bases, J shed 4 bases, and the junction held 2 bases outside the gene matches. The germline CDR1 and CDR2 sequences are SEHNR and FQNEAQ (reference sequence). The CDR3: CASSSGLAGYNEQFF. The CDR3 region has the DNA TGTGCCAGCAGCTCAGGACTAGCGGGATACAATGAGCAGTTCTTC.

This clone was picked up a small number of times. The V call is TRBV6-1, the J call TRBJ2-7; D is uncertain. Germline V lookup: CDR1 MNHNS, CDR2 SASEGT. CDR3 length: 13 residues. With 2 bases removed from V and 3 bases from J, the gap between germline ends came to 8 bases. Here the CDR3 DNA reads TGTGCCAGCAGTGAACAGCTGGGCTACGAGCAGTACTTC. This gives the protein CASSEQLGYEQYF.

This sequence joins TRBV10-1 and TRBJ2-7; D tentatively fits TRBD1 or TRBD2 (5 bases each). The CDR3 length is 12 residues. Trimming took off 6 bases at V and 3 bases at J, with 9 bases between the two ends. Germline V gives CDR1 WNHNN, CDR2 SYGVQD (reference sequence). The CDR3 sequence is CASSPGLYEQYF. In DNA, the CDR3 is TGCGCCAGCAGCCCGGGGCTCTACGAGCAGTACTTC.

The chain joins TRBV19 to TRBJ1-2, with 7 bases fitting TRBD1. Germline loops: CDR1 LNHDA, CDR2 SQIVND (reference sequence). With 6 bases clipped from V and 7 bases from J, the junction kept 2 bases outside the gene matches. This CDR3 has 11 residues. The CDR3 DNA reads TGTGCCAGTAGGAACAGGGGTGGCTACACCTTC. Protein product: CASRNRGGYTF.

The CDR3, as DNA: TGCGCCAGCAGCTTGGATTGGGGGAGGAATCAGCCCCAGCATTTT. Encoded protein: CASSLDWGRNQPQHF. The V gene is TRBV5-1, the J gene TRBJ1-5, with TRBD1 as a possible D gene (5 bases). Germline-derived CDR1 and CDR2 are SGHRS and YFSETQ. The V and J ends lost 0 bases and 4 bases respectively, with 11 bases between them. This CDR3 is built from 15 residues.

The rearrangement uses TRBV5-1 and TRBJ1-1; a weak D match, TRBD1 (6 bases). V lost 4 bases to trimming and J lost 6 bases, with 13 bases between them. The CDR3 sequence is 13 residues long. CDR1 is SGHRS and CDR2 is YFSETQ in the germline V gene. CDR3: CASSPGHGAEAFF. The CDR3 bases are TGCGCCAGCAGCCCGGGACACGGCGCTGAAGCTTTCTTT.

The chain recombines TRBV5-8 with TRBJ1-4; 8 bases are shared with TRBD1. The CDR3 loop spans 17 amino acids. V lost 2 bases, J lost 6 bases, and 12 bases stayed unmatched. Germline CDR1 reads SGHTS; CDR2 reads YDEGEE. The CDR3: CASSLDESQDRDEKLFF. The CDR3 nucleotides are TGTGCCAGCAGCTTAGATGAGTCGCAGGACAGGGATGAAAAACTGTTTTTT.

CDR3 sequence: CALGRGNTIYF. The CDR3 region has the DNA TGTGCCTTGGGGCGCGGAAACACCATATATTTT. The genes are TRBV28 and TRBJ1-3, with D perhaps TRBD1 (5 bases). Per the germline V gene, CDR1 is MDHEN and CDR2 is SYDVKM. V was cut by 11 bases and J by 4 bases, with 9 bases left in between. CDR3 length: 11 amino acids.

This chain connects TRBV21-1 to TRBJ1-2. TRBV21-1 is assigned pseudogene status. The CDR3 covers 18 residues. The CDR3 region is CASSKWAHGGSANYGYTF. CDR3 nucleotide sequence: TGTGCCAGCAGCAAATGGGCCCACGGGGGGTCGGCTAACTATGGCTACACCTTC.

V and J are TRBV19 and TRBJ1-5; D is perhaps TRBD1 (5 bases). The CDR3 is 14 amino acids. V was shortened by 8 bases and J by 6 bases, with 17 bases between the two germline ends. In germline, CDR1 is LNHDA, CDR2 SQIVND (reference sequence). The DNA for the CDR3 is TGTGCCAGTCTCGCCCCAGGGTCCTCTCAGCCCCAGCATTTT. It yields the protein CASLAPGSSQPQHF. The variable domain in full, with the rest retrieved from reference TRBV19 and TRBJ1-5, is DGGITQSPKYLFRKEGQNVTLSCEQNLNHDAMYWYRQDPGQGLRLIYYSQIVNDFQKGDIAEGYSVSREKKESFPLTVTSAQKNPTAFYLCASLAPGSSQPQHFGDGTRLSIL.

This clone appeared once. This sequence joins TRBV6-5 and TRBJ2-7; D might be TRBD2 (6 bases). Per germline, CDR1 MNHEY and CDR2 SVGAGI. Trimming took 5 bases from V and 7 from J, leaving 15 bases between them. This CDR3 contains 13 residues. Written as DNA, the CDR3 is TGTGCCAGCAGTACCTCGGGAGTTCGGGAGCAGTACTTC. Its translation is CASSTSGVREQYF.

The chain links TRBV7-6 to TRBJ1-2; the D gene is possibly TRBD1 (6 bases). The CDR3 is 13 amino acids. V shed 5 bases and J shed 8 bases, with 15 bases lying between them. Germline CDR1 SGHVS, CDR2 FNYEAQ. The CDR3 spells CASSLQGREGYTF. Here the CDR3 DNA reads TGTGCCAGCAGCCTACAGGGAAGGGAAGGCTACACCTTC.

In its sample, this clone was seen once. This chain joins TRBV28 and TRBJ2-7; perhaps TRBD1 as D (6 bases). This CDR3 spans 14 amino acids. Between the trimmed V and J ends, which lost 4 bases and 2 bases, there was a span of 12 bases. Germline V gene data show CDR1 as MDHEN and CDR2 as SYDVKM. CDR3 sequence (DNA): TGTGCCAGCAGTTCCCGGGACACGACCTACGAGCAGTACTTC. It translates to CASSSRDTTYEQYF.

The rearrangement joins TRBV11-2 to TRBJ1-4; D remains ambiguous. This CDR3 is built from 15 residues. Germline V CDR1 and CDR2: SGHAT, FQNNGV. V was pared by 5 bases and J by 4 bases, with 14 bases between. CDR3 sequence reads: CASSPSDGYNEKLFF. The CDR3 DNA is TGTGCCAGCAGCCCGTCGGACGGCTATAATGAAAAACTGTTTTTT.

The rearrangement joins TRBV29-1 to TRBJ1-1; unclear D gene. Looked up from germline, CDR1 is SQVTM and CDR2 is ANQGSEA. The CDR3 loop spans 8 amino acids. V was trimmed by 5 bases and J by 8 bases, leaving 3 bases between them. CDR3 amino acids: CSVPEAFF. CDR3 DNA sequence: TGCAGCGTTCCCGAAGCTTTCTTT.

V is TRBV12-3 or TRBV12-4 and J is TRBJ1-1; TRBD1 is a possible D gene (5 bases). Trimming cost V 6 bases and J 1 base, with 9 bases left between them. The CDR3 length is 13 residues. The CDR3, as DNA: TGTGCCAGCAGGGGGCTCCAGAACACTGAAGCTTTCTTT. Translated, it gives CASRGLQNTEAFF.

The V and J genes are TRBV6-5 and TRBJ2-1; D might be TRBD1 (6 bases). V was pared by 7 bases and J by 7 bases, with 8 bases between. Germline V gene sequence: CDR1 MNHEY, CDR2 SVGAGI. The CDR3 contains 11 residues. In DNA form, the CDR3 reads TGTGCCAGCACCCAGGGGAATGAGCAGTTCTTC. Amino acid sequence: CASTQGNEQFF.

The chain combines TRBV28 with TRBJ2-1; 11 bases are shared with TRBD2. Germline V CDR1 and CDR2: MDHEN, SYDVKM. The CDR3 runs 14 residues. With V trimmed by 5 bases and J by 5 bases, 2 bases remained unmatched. Here the CDR3 reads CASSTGLADNEQFF. The CDR3 bases are TGTGCCAGCAGTACGGGACTAGCGGACAATGAGCAGTTCTTC.

J is TRBJ1-6 and V is TRBV4-1, with 11 bases identical to TRBD1. The CDR3 spans 14 residues. V was pared by 4 bases and J by 10 bases, with 3 bases of the junction left unmatched. Germline V gene data show CDR1 as MGHRA and CDR2 as YSYEKL. Written as DNA, the CDR3 is TGCGCCAGCAGCCTGGACAGGGGGCGGTCACCCCTCCACTTT. As protein: CASSLDRGRSPLHF.

This chain joins TRBV27 and TRBJ1-2; D remains ambiguous. Germline assignment: CDR1 MNHEY and CDR2 SMNVEV (reference sequence). CDR3 length: 11 residues. Trimming left V 4 bases short and J 8 bases short, with 8 bases between. CDR3 in amino acids: CASSSGDGYTF. CDR3 nucleotide sequence: TGTGCCAGCAGTTCGGGCGACGGCTACACCTTC.

In its sample, this clone was seen a few times. This chain uses TRBV10-3 with TRBJ1-3; tentatively, D is TRBD1 (5 bases). Germline V gene sequence: CDR1 ENHRY, CDR2 SYGVKD. V was clipped by 4 bases and J by 0 bases, with 7 bases between them. The CDR3 contains 14 residues. The CDR3 sequence is CAISGTNSGNTIYF. Here the CDR3 DNA reads TGTGCCATCAGTGGGACAAACTCTGGAAACACCATATATTTT.

This chain uses TRBV7-9 with TRBJ2-1, with a possible D match to TRBD1 (5 bases). Per germline, CDR1 SEHNR and CDR2 FQNEAQ (reference sequence). Trimming pared 4 bases from V and 9 bases from J, leaving 13 bases between. The CDR3 sequence is 13 residues long. The CDR3 DNA reads as TGTGCCAGCAGCTACGACAGTATTTCTGAGCAGTTCTTC. It encodes CASSYDSISEQFF.

The chain carries TRBV6-1 and TRBJ1-5; D not resolved. Trimming removed 2 bases from V and 0 bases from J, with 8 bases in between. The CDR3 has 15 residues. CDR1 is MNHNS and CDR2 is SASEGT in the germline V gene. This CDR3 reads CASSERTPSNQPQHF. CDR3 DNA sequence: TGTGCCAGCAGTGAAAGGACCCCTAGCAATCAGCCCCAGCATTTT.

V gene TRBV28 combines with J gene TRBJ1-5; tentatively, D is TRBD1 (5 bases). This CDR3 has 17 residues. Per the germline V gene, CDR1 is MDHEN and CDR2 is SYDVKM. The V end was cut by 5 bases, the J end by 6 bases, with 23 bases between. Written as DNA, the CDR3 is TGTGCCAGCAGTCACAGACAAAGGGGAGGAAGGATTCAGCCCCAGCATTTT. Translated: CASSHRQRGGRIQPQHF.